One TCR beta chain is described in this entry. This specimen belongs to a study of blood T cell repertoires in COVID-19. At the level of the study: The samples span acute and convalescent COVID-19 from the United States, Italy and Spain.

With V trimmed by 6 bases and J by 0 bases, 11 bases remained unmatched. The CDR3 is 18 residues long. Germline V gene lookup returns CDR1 SNHLY and CDR2 FYNNEI. Sequencing was performed with immunoSEQ multiplex PCR; in TCRdb, only in-frame clones are kept and a portion is missing. The sample lists 250,000 to 350,000 clones, about 90% occurring once. This clonotype originated in a man aged 18 to 30 who had recovered from COVID-19. The chain couples TRBV2 to TRBJ1-5; 10 nucleotides line up with TRBD1. The material sequenced was peripheral blood. CDR3 region: CASRDRDRGLYSNQPQHF. Here the CDR3 DNA reads TGTGCCAGCAGGGACCGGGACAGGGGCCTGTATAGCAATCAGCCCCAGCATTTT.